This is a list of T cell receptor beta chains from one sample in a study of PD-1 blockade in classical Hodgkin lymphoma. Clones were read by immunoSEQ multiplex PCR, and TCRdb kept only the in-frame ones, dropping some. The sample has around 23,000 clones; 84% are singletons. The sequenced sample was peripheral blood mononuclear cells (PBMCs), obtained before the fourth cycle of nivolumab. These receptors came from a human donor with classical Hodgkin lymphoma. The CDR3 runs from the conserved cysteine through the conserved F or W. The order of the fields is V gene, clone size, D gene, J gene, CDR3 DNA, CDR3 protein. D genes are given only for firm matches. Clone size is stated in some rows and not others, as once, few, many or a class when expanded.

TRBV27	.	.	TRBJ2-3	TGTGCCAGCAGTCGCGGGTCGGCAACAGATACGCAGTATTTT	CASSRGSATDTQYF
TRBV9	.	TRBD1	TRBJ2-2	TGTGCCAGCAGCGAGGGGGCTTACATCCTTCCGAACACCGGGGAGCTGTTTTTT	CASSEGAYILPNTGELFF
TRBV15	.	.	TRBJ2-7	TGTGCCACCAGCAGAGATCCGGGCAGGAGTTACGAGCAGTACTTC	CATSRDPGRSYEQYF
TRBV6-5	.	TRBD2	TRBJ2-1	TGTGCCAGCAGTTACCCCGGGACTAGCGGAAACAATGAGCAGTTCTTC	CASSYPGTSGNNEQFF
TRBV19	once	TRBD1	TRBJ1-5	TGTGCCAGTAGTATAGAGGGCAGGGGGCTCAATCAGCCCCAGCATTTT	CASSIEGRGLNQPQHF
TRBV28	.	TRBD2	TRBJ2-5	TGTGCCAGCAGTTTGTCTAGCGGGCTCCAAGAGACCCAGTACTTC	CASSLSSGLQETQYF
TRBV7-8	.	.	TRBJ1-2	TGTGCCAGCAGCCCCGCGCGGCCCGGACAGCAGTTCTATGGCTACACCTTC	CASSPARPGQQFYGYTF
TRBV6-5	few	.	TRBJ1-2	TGTGCCAGCAGCCTGGGGGGGGACTATGGCTACACCTTC	CASSLGGDYGYTF
TRBV9	.	.	TRBJ2-2	TGTGCCAGCAGCGTTAGTGGGGTGAACACCGGGGAGCTGTTTTTT	CASSVSGVNTGELFF
TRBV28	.	.	TRBJ1-5	TGTGCCAGCAGGATCGGGGTCGAATCTAGGCCCCAGCATTTT	CASRIGVESRPQHF
TRBV25-1	once	TRBD2	TRBJ2-3	TGTGCCAGCAGTGAAGGGCTAGCGGGAGTTACAGATACGCAGTATTTT	CASSEGLAGVTDTQYF
TRBV7-9	.	.	TRBJ2-7	TGTGCCAGCAGCGTACAGCGGGCCCCCTACGAGCAGTACTTC	CASSVQRAPYEQYF
TRBV7-6	once	.	TRBJ2-7	TGTGCCAGCAGCTCCCCAGGGGCACCCTCCTACGAGCAGTACTTC	CASSSPGAPSYEQYF
TRBV19	.	.	TRBJ1-1	TGTGCCAGTTCCAACAGCTACACTGAAGCTTTCTTT	CASSNSYTEAFF
TRBV5-6	.	.	TRBJ1-4	TGTGCCAGCAGTTTGACTTGGGGGACAACTAATGAAAAACTGTTTTTT	CASSLTWGTTNEKLFF
TRBV11-3	once	TRBD1	TRBJ1-1	TGTGCCAGCAGCGATACAAGGACAGGGGTGCCAGAAGCTTTCTTT	CASSDTRTGVPEAFF
TRBV7-3	.	.	TRBJ1-1	TGTGCCAGCAGCTTAAATCTAGCCACTGAAGCTTTCTTT	CASSLNLATEAFF
TRBV5-1	.	TRBD2	TRBJ2-7	TGCGCCAGCAGCCCGGGACTAGCGGTCCCTCCGGACGAGCAGTACTTC	CASSPGLAVPPDEQYF
TRBV7-9	.	.	TRBJ1-5	TGTGCCAGCAGCTGGGGTGGCGGTGTGCGCAATCAGCCCCAGCATTTT	CASSWGGGVRNQPQHF
TRBV5-5	.	TRBD1	TRBJ1-1	TGTGCCAGCACCCCAGGGGGCGCGGAGAACACTGAAGCTTTCTTT	CASTPGGAENTEAFF
TRBV10-2	.	.	TRBJ2-7	TGCGCCAGCAGTGAAGGGTTGAGATACGAGCAGTACTTC	CASSEGLRYEQYF
TRBV13	.	.	TRBJ2-5	TGTGCCAGCAGCTCCGGGACTTGGGAGACCCAGTACTTC	CASSSGTWETQYF
TRBV7-3	.	.	TRBJ2-5	TGTGCCAGCAGCTTAGCCGGCTGGCAAGAGACCCAGTACTTC	CASSLAGWQETQYF
TRBV2	few	.	TRBJ2-2	TGTGCCAGCAGGTGGGGAGGAAGAGCGGAGCTGTTTTTT	CASRWGGRAELFF
TRBV10-3	.	TRBD1	TRBJ1-6	TGTGCCACGAATAGACAGGGGCAGAATTCACCCCTCCACTTT	CATNRQGQNSPLHF